This TCR beta chain was recorded in a study of blood T cell repertoires in COVID-19. Overall study context: Samples taken during acute and convalescent COVID-19 were collected in the United States, Italy and Spain.

V gave up 5 bases and J gave up 6 bases; unmatched junction bases: 3. This CDR3 is built from 14 residues. The germline V gene has CDR1 SGHNT and CDR2 YENEEA. Sequencing used immunoSEQ multiplex PCR; TCRdb keeps in-frame clones, though not all of them. Seen here are roughly 100,000 clones, over 75% observed once, and the top ten hold roughly 25%. The sequencing input was peripheral blood. The clonotype comes from a man at least 80 years old with active or convalescent COVID-19. The chain employs TRBV11-3 and TRBJ2-3, with 12 bases that match TRBD2. The CDR3 loop is CASSLGLAGDTQYF. The CDR3 nucleotides read TGTGCCAGCAGCCTAGGACTAGCGGGGGATACGCAGTATTTT.